This T cell receptor beta chain stems from a study of blood T cell repertoires in COVID-19. Study-level information: T cells, B-cell-depleted T cells, or PBMCs provided the cDNA or gDNA that served as material.

Deletions cut 5 bases from V and 7 bases from J, with 18 bases between. CDR1 and CDR2 (germline): KGHSH, LQKENI. This CDR3 contains 15 residues. Per the study methods: Nucleated cell number was recorded as an estimate derived from reference gene primer amplification. The table came from immunoSEQ multiplex PCR; TCRdb's copy has only in-frame clones and leaves some out. From that table come the V and J calls and clone size; the DNA was used to work out D and trimming. The sample consists of over 200,000 clones, under 85% of them appearing once. The Seattle site enrolled patients during active infection and followed them longitudinally.

The TCR comes from a woman over 75 with COVID-19, enrolled during active disease. The chain carries TRBV18 and TRBJ2-1, with a tentative D call TRBD2 (7 bases). Sequences were obtained from peripheral blood. CDR3 nucleotides: TGTGCCAGCTCATCCTTCCGCGGGGGCGAGAATGAGCAGTTCTTC. This codes for CASSSFRGGENEQFF.